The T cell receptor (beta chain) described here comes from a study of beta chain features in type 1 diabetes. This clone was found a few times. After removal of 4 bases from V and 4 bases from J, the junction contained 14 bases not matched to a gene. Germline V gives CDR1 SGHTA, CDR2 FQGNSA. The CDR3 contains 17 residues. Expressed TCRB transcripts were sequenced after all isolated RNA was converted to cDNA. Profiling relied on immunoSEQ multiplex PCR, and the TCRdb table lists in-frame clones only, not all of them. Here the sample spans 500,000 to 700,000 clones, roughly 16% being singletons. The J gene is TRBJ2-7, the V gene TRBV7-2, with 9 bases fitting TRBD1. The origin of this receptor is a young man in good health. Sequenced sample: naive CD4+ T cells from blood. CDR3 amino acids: CASSSISVGQGIYEQYF. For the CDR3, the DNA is TGTGCCAGCAGCTCTATTAGTGTCGGACAGGGGATATACGAGCAGTACTTC.